The 28 T cell receptor beta chains in this list originate from one sample, sequenced in a study of vaccination and CD4 T cells after COVID-19. The treatment: approximately nine-day PBMC culture with coronavirus spike peptide pools or control peptides (ViraFEST assay). The assay that was used to sequence DNA from cultured CD4+ T cells was the Oncomine TCR Beta short-read assay. TCRdb re-called the PCR reads with MiXCR, one entry per CDR3 protein. The table includes more than 15,000 distinct CDR3 sequences, roughly 46% detected once. These TCRs' antigens remain unknown. Sequencing was performed on CD4+ T cells from blood, cultured in vitro. The source of these receptors is a human donor who had recovered from COVID-19.

The chain couples TRBV28 to TRBJ2-5; D unclear. The ends were cut back, 5 bases at V and 7 bases at J, with 23 bases in the middle. Germline V gene data show CDR1 as MDHEN and CDR2 as SYDVKM. CDR3 size: 16 residues. The CDR3 DNA reads as TGTGCCAGCAGTATCCCCCCCCCTCTGCGGCCCAGGACCCAGTACTTC. Protein product: CASSIPPPLRPRTQYF.

This clonotype was seen only a few times. This rearrangement joins TRBV20-1 to TRBJ2-7; 10 nucleotides match TRBD1. CDR1 and CDR2 (germline): DFQATT, SNEGSKA (reference sequence). After removal of 6 bases from V and 2 bases from J, the junction contained 7 bases not matched to a gene. The CDR3 spans 14 residues. The CDR3 sequence is CSAPTGGFAYEQYF. CDR3 DNA sequence: TGCAGTGCGCCGACAGGGGGCTTCGCCTACGAGCAGTACTTC.

J is TRBJ2-7 and V is TRBV12-3 or TRBV12-4, with TRBD2 matching over 11 bases. The CDR3 consists of 15 residues. Unmatched junction bases numbered 7, after V lost 0 bases and J lost 9 bases. CDR3 in DNA: TGTGCCAGCAGTTTAGCTTATAGCGGGAGGGCACGGCAGTACTTC. It is translated as CASSLAYSGRARQYF.

This chain links TRBV6-5 with TRBJ1-5; D uncertain. Germline V gives CDR1 MNHEY, CDR2 SVGAGI. V shed 2 bases and J shed 6 bases, with 8 bases lying between them. This CDR3 is built from 13 residues. The CDR3 spells CASSYNNLQPQHF. CDR3 sequence (DNA): TGTGCCAGCAGTTACAATAACCTTCAGCCCCAGCATTTT.

The rearrangement joins TRBV20-1 to TRBJ1-1; TRBD1 is a possible D gene (5 bases). Trimming left V 2 bases short and J 9 bases short, with 31 bases between. CDR1 is DFQATT and CDR2 is SNEGSKA in the germline V gene (reference sequence). The CDR3 covers 18 residues. In DNA, the CDR3 is TGCAGTGCTAGACCGCAATTTATCCGGGACCCCTCTTTTCGAAAAGCTTTCTTT. Its translation is CSARPQFIRDPSFRKAFF.

This clonotype has just a few counts. This chain uses TRBV7-9 with TRBJ2-7; D might be TRBD1 or TRBD2, each matching 6 bases. The ends were cut back, 5 bases at V and 6 bases at J, with 20 bases in the middle. Germline-derived CDR1 and CDR2 are SEHNR and FQNEAQ (reference sequence). This CDR3 spans 15 amino acids. CDR3 in amino acids: CASSTDSGAALEQYF. The DNA for the CDR3 is TGTGCCAGCAGCACTGACTCGGGGGCGGCCCTCGAGCAGTACTTC.

This clonotype appeared a few times. The V and J genes are TRBV20-1 and TRBJ1-1; 7 bases line up with TRBD1. The CDR3 has 13 residues. The V gene end was trimmed by 5 bases and the J gene end by 0 bases; junction bases not matched to a gene: 3. In germline, CDR1 is DFQATT, CDR2 SNEGSKA (reference sequence). This chain's CDR3 is CSAGGQLNTEAFF. For the CDR3, the DNA is TGCAGTGCTGGGGGACAGTTGAACACTGAAGCTTTCTTT.

This clonotype was detected only a few times. The rearrangement joins TRBV6-1 to TRBJ1-2; weak D call: TRBD1 (6 bases). V lost 5 bases and J lost 8, with 21 bases in between. Germline V gene sequence: CDR1 MNHNS, CDR2 SASEGT. The CDR3 is 15 residues long. This chain's CDR3 is CASSTRTANADGYTF. The CDR3 DNA is TGTGCCAGCAGTACACGGACAGCGAATGCCGACGGCTACACCTTC.

This chain links TRBV10-3 with TRBJ2-7; TRBD2 matches 13 bases. The CDR3 has 15 amino acids. Trimming took 6 bases from V and 4 from J; bases not matched to a gene: 6. Germline V lookup: CDR1 ENHRY, CDR2 SYGVKD. CDR3: CAISSLLAGGYEQYF. For the CDR3, the DNA is TGTGCCATCAGCTCACTACTAGCGGGAGGGTACGAGCAGTACTTC.

This clonotype occurred a few times. This chain uses TRBV5-4 with TRBJ1-2, with D unresolved. Germline assignment: CDR1 SGHNT and CDR2 YYREEE (reference sequence). Trimming took off 4 bases at V and 4 bases at J, with 20 bases between the two ends. This CDR3 is built from 16 residues. The CDR3 reads CASSHARNRVSYGYTF. DNA for the CDR3: TGTGCCAGCAGCCACGCCCGGAACAGAGTATCCTATGGCTACACCTTC.

CDR3 protein: CASSLYGPGDTEAFF. Written as DNA, the CDR3 is TGTGCCAGCAGTTTATATGGCCCCGGGGACACTGAAGCTTTCTTT. V and J are TRBV28 and TRBJ1-1; D remains unclear. The V gene's germline CDR1 is MDHEN and CDR2 SYDVKM. This CDR3 comprises 15 residues. Trimming left V 1 base short and J 3 bases short, with 12 bases between.

The chain couples TRBV11-2 to TRBJ2-4, with D unresolved. This CDR3 has 14 residues. Trimming removed 0 bases at V and 11 bases at J, with 14 bases between. The germline V gene encodes CDR1 SGHAT and CDR2 FQNNGV. CDR3 amino acids: CASSLDPAGVVQYF. CDR3 coding DNA: TGTGCCAGCAGCTTAGATCCGGCAGGTGTCGTTCAGTACTTC.

This clonotype was recorded a few times. The V and J genes are TRBV20-1 and TRBJ2-2; 9 bases align to TRBD1. The trim removed 0 bases at V and 5 bases at J, leaving 4 bases unmatched. The CDR3 sequence is 15 residues long. The germline V gene encodes CDR1 DFQATT and CDR2 SNEGSKA (reference sequence). The CDR3: CSAREYRGPTGELFF. DNA for the CDR3: TGCAGTGCTAGAGAGTACAGGGGGCCAACCGGGGAGCTGTTTTTT.

This clonotype occurred a few times. The chain combines TRBV6-1 with TRBJ2-1; 11 positions match TRBD2. The CDR3 loop spans 16 amino acids. J gave up 5 bases and V 5 bases, and 8 bases lay outside the gene matches. CDR1 and CDR2 from the germline V gene are MNHNS and SASEGT. CDR3 sequence (DNA): TGTGCCAGCAGTCCACCTAGCGGGAGGTCGGACAATGAGCAGTTCTTC. It translates to CASSPPSGRSDNEQFF.

The table lists this clonotype with a count of one. The conserved closing phenylalanine or tryptophan is absent in this CDR3, likely reflecting a read error. This chain connects TRBV20-1 to TRBJ1-1; D may be TRBD1 (5 bases). Germline V gene lookup returns CDR1 DFQATT and CDR2 SNEGSKA (reference sequence). Trimming took 1 base from V and 0 from J, leaving 6 bases between them. There are 13 residues in the CDR3. CDR3 amino acids: CSARVTVNTEAFL. The DNA for the CDR3 is TGCAGTGCTAGAGTGACAGTGAACACTGAAGCTTTCCTT.

This sequence joins TRBV20-1 and TRBJ2-1; 9 positions match TRBD1. Trimming cost V 6 bases and J 3 bases; bases outside gene matches: 6. Germline V gene data show CDR1 as DFQATT and CDR2 as SNEGSKA (reference sequence). This CDR3 contains 14 residues. The CDR3 sequence is CSASGTGIYNEQFF. The CDR3 region has the DNA TGCAGTGCCTCCGGGACAGGGATCTACAATGAGCAGTTCTTC.

The rearrangement joins TRBV20-1 to TRBJ2-2; 9 bases map to TRBD2. Germline V gene sequence: CDR1 DFQATT, CDR2 SNEGSKA (reference sequence). The CDR3 loop spans 15 amino acids. Losses at the gene ends were 3 bases for V and 7 bases for J; bases not matched to a gene: 9. CDR3 DNA sequence: TGCAGTGCTAGTCCTAGCGGGATAGGGGACGGGGAGCTGTTTTTT. Translation: CSASPSGIGDGELFF.

The J gene is TRBJ1-2, the V gene TRBV6-1, with D maybe TRBD1 (5 bases). Germline-derived CDR1 and CDR2 are MNHNS and SASEGT. Deletions cut 10 bases from V and 4 bases from J, with 13 bases between. The CDR3 is 12 residues long. The CDR3 nucleotides are TGTGCCACGGGCAGGGTTGGCTATGGCTACACCTTC. Translation: CATGRVGYGYTF.

This clonotype was counted a few times. This chain connects TRBV20-1 to TRBJ2-3; the D is unclear. CDR3 length: 12 residues. CDR1 and CDR2 (germline): DFQATT, SNEGSKA (reference sequence). Deletions cut 6 bases from V and 5 bases from J, with 12 bases between. The CDR3 reads CSARRGQDTQYF. As DNA, the CDR3 is TGCAGTGCCCGACGCGGCCAAGATACGCAGTATTTT.

The V and J genes are TRBV7-8 and TRBJ2-2; D not certain. The CDR3 is made up of 13 amino acids. V shed 2 bases and J shed 7 bases, with 8 bases lying between them. Germline CDR1 and CDR2: SGHVS and FQNEAQ. The CDR3 coding sequence is TGTGCCAGCAGCTTAAAAAGCCGCGGGGAGCTGTTTTTT. This sequence encodes CASSLKSRGELFF.

This clonotype has only a few counts. The V call is TRBV2, the J call TRBJ1-2, with D possibly being TRBD1 (6 bases). Germline CDR1 is SNHLY and CDR2 is FYNNEI. This CDR3 region has 17 residues. Trimming pared 6 bases from V and 4 bases from J, leaving 24 bases between. CDR3 protein: CASRSPGVRGESYGYTF. In DNA form, the CDR3 reads TGTGCCAGCAGAAGTCCTGGGGTCAGGGGCGAAAGCTATGGCTACACCTTC.

V gene TRBV20-1 combines with J gene TRBJ2-5; D tentatively fits TRBD1 or TRBD2 (6 bases each). The CDR3 runs 20 residues. Looked up from germline, CDR1 is DFQATT and CDR2 is SNEGSKA (reference sequence). V was cut by 1 base and J by 2 bases, with 29 bases left in between. The CDR3 DNA reads TGCAGTGCTAGAGCACGTACCCGGGGGACAAGGACTACTAAACAAGAGACCCAGTACTTC. This encodes CSARARTRGTRTTKQETQYF.

This clonotype came up a few times. The chain combines TRBV10-3 with TRBJ2-1; 12 nucleotides agree with TRBD2. The CDR3 spans 13 residues. Looked up from germline, CDR1 is ENHRY and CDR2 is SYGVKD. V lost 10 bases to trimming and J lost 8 bases; unmatched junction nucleotides: 6. This chain's CDR3 is CATGLAGSDEQFF. The CDR3 bases are TGTGCCACCGGACTAGCGGGATCGGATGAGCAGTTCTTC.

The rearrangement joins TRBV28 to TRBJ1-2, with D unresolved. The CDR3 has 15 residues. V was pared by 5 bases and J by 3 bases, with 16 bases between. The V gene's germline CDR1 is MDHEN and CDR2 SYDVKM. The CDR3 is CASSVPRLGDYGYTF. CDR3 in DNA: TGTGCCAGCAGTGTACCCCGTTTAGGCGACTATGGCTACACCTTC.

The chain uses TRBV12-3 or TRBV12-4 and TRBJ1-3, with no clear D. The CDR3 extends over 16 amino acids. The V gene lost 2 bases and the J gene lost 0 bases, with 11 bases spanning the gap. The CDR3 region has the DNA TGTGCCAGCAGTTTAAACGGCGTTAACTCTGGAAACACCATATATTTT. It specifies CASSLNGVNSGNTIYF.

The chain has TRBV5-1 and TRBJ2-1, with 8 bases lining up with TRBD2. The CDR3 is 14 amino acids. The J segment lost 7 bases and the V segment lost 2 bases, leaving 5 bases of the junction unmatched. Germline V gene lookup returns CDR1 SGHRS and CDR2 YFSETQ. The CDR3 DNA follows: TGCGCCAGCAGCTTTAGCGGGGAAGGGAATGAGCAGTTCTTC. Translating gives CASSFSGEGNEQFF.

The chain recombines TRBV28 with TRBJ2-7; maybe TRBD1 (6 bases). Trimming took off 6 bases at V and 3 bases at J, with 15 bases between the two ends. This CDR3 comprises 14 residues. Germline V gives CDR1 MDHEN, CDR2 SYDVKM. In DNA, the CDR3 is TGTGCCAGCAGAAAACCACAGGGTGTCTACGAGCAGTACTTC. Its translation: CASRKPQGVYEQYF.

This clonotype was seen a handful of times. The chain joins TRBV20-1 to TRBJ2-3; D call uncertain. The germline CDR1 and CDR2 sequences are DFQATT and SNEGSKA (reference sequence). Between the trimmed V and J ends, which lost 4 bases and 4 bases, there was a span of 15 bases. This CDR3 region has 14 residues. CDR3 in DNA: TGCAGTGCTAAGCTTTCAGTCCCGGCAGATACGCAGTATTTT. Residues: CSAKLSVPADTQYF.